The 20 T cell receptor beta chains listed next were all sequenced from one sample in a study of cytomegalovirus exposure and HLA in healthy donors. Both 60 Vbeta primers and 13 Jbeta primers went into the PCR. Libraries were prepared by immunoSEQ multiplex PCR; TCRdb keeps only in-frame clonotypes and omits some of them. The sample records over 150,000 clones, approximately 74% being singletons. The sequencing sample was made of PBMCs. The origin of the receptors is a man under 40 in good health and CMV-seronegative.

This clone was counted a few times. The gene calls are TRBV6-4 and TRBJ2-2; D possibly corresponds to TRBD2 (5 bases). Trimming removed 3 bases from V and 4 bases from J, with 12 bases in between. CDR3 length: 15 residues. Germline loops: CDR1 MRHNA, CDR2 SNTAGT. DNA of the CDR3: TGTGCCAGCAGTGAGACCCCTGAGGGCACCGGGGAGCTGTTTTTT. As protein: CASSETPEGTGELFF.

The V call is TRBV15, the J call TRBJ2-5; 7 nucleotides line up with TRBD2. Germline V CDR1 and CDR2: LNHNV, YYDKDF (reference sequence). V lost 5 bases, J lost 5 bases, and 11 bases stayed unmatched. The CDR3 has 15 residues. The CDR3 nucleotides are TGTGCCACCAGCTCTAGGGCGGGGGTTGGGGAGACCCAGTACTTC. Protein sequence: CATSSRAGVGETQYF.

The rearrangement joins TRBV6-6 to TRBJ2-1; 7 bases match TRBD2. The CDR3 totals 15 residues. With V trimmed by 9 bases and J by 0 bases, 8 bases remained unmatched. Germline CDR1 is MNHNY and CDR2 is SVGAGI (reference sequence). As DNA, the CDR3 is TGTGCCAGTGGTTCTAGCGGAAGCTCCTACAATGAGCAGTTCTTC. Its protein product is CASGSSGSSYNEQFF.

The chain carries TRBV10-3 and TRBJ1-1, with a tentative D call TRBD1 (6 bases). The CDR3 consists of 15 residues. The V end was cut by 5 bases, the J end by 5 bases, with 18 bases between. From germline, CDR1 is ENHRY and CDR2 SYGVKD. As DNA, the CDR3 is TGTGCCATCAGTCCACCAGGGGCCGCCGGGACTGAAGCTTTCTTT. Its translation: CAISPPGAAGTEAFF.

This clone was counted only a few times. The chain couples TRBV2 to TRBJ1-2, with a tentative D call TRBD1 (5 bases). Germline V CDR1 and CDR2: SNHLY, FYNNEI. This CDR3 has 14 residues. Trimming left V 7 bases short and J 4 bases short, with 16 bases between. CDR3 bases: TGTGCCAGCACCCAAAACCAGGGAGGCTATGGCTACACCTTC. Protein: CASTQNQGGYGYTF.

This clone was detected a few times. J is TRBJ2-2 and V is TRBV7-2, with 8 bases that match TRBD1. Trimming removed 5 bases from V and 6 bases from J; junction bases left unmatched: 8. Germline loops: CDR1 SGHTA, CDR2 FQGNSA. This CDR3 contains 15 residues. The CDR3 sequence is CASSPGQAGSGELFF. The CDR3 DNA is TGTGCCAGCAGCCCGGGACAGGCGGGCTCCGGGGAGCTGTTTTTT.

The CDR3 sequence: CASNQVGNEQFF. The CDR3 DNA is TGTGCCAGTAATCAGGTTGGTAATGAGCAGTTCTTC. V usage is TRBV19 and J usage is TRBJ2-1; no reliable D call. From germline, CDR1 is LNHDA and CDR2 SQIVND (reference sequence). The CDR3 has 12 residues. V was pared by 7 bases and J by 7 bases, with 11 bases between.

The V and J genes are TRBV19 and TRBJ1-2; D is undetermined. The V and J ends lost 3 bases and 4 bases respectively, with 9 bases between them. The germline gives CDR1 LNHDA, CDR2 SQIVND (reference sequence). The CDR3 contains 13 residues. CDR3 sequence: CASSIREAYGYTF. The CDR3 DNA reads TGTGCCAGTAGTATTCGGGAGGCCTATGGCTACACCTTC.

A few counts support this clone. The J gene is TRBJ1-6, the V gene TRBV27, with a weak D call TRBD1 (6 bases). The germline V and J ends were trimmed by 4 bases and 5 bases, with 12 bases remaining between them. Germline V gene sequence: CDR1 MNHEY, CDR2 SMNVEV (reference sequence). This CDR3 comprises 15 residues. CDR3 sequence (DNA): TGTGCCAGCAGTTCCTGGACAGTAAATAATTCACCCCTCCACTTT. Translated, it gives CASSSWTVNNSPLHF.

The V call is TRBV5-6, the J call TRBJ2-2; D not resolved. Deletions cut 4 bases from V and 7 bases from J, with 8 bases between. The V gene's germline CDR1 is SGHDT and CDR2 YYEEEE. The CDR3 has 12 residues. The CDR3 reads CASSPTGGELFF. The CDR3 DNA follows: TGTGCCAGCAGCCCCACGGGCGGGGAGCTGTTTTTT.

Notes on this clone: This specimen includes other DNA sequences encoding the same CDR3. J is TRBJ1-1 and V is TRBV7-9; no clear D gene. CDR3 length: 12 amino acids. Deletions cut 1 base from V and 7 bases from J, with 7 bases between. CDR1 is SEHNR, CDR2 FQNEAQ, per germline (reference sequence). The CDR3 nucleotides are TGTGCCAGCAGCTTAGTAGGAGGTGAAGCTTTCTTT. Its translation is CASSLVGGEAFF.

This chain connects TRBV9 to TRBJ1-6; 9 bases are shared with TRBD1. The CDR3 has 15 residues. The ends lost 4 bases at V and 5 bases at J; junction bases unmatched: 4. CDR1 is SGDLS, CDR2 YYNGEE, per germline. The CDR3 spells CASSSRTGDNSPLHF. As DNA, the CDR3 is TGTGCCAGCAGCTCTCGGACAGGGGATAATTCACCCCTCCACTTT.

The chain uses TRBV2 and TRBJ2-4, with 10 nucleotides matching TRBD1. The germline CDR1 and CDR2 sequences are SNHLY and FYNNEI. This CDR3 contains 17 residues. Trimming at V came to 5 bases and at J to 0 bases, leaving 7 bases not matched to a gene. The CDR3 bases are TGTGCCAGCAGTTCCGAGGGACAGGGGCTAGCCAAAAACATTCAGTACTTC. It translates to CASSSEGQGLAKNIQYF.

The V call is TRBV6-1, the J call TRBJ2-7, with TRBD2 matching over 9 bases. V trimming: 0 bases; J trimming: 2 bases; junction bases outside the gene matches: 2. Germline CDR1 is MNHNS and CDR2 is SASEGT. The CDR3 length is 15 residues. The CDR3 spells CASSEALAGTYEQYF. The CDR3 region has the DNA TGTGCCAGCAGTGAAGCCCTAGCGGGGACCTACGAGCAGTACTTC.

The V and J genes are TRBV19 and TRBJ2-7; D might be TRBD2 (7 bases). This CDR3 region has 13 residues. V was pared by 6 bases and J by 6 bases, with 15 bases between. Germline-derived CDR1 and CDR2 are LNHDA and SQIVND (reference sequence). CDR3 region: CASSLGGVAEQYF. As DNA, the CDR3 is TGTGCCAGTAGCTTAGGGGGGGTCGCCGAGCAGTACTTC.

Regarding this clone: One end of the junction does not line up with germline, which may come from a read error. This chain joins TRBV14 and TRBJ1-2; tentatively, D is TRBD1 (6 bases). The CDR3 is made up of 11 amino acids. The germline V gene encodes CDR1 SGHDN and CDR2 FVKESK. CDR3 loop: CASSRGRGPPF. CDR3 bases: TGTGCCAGCAGCCGTGGCAGGGGTCCACCCTTC.

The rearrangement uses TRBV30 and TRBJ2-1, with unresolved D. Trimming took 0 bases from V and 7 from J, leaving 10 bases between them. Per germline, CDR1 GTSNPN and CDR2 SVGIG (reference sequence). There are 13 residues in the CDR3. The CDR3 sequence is CAWSVRFPNEQFF. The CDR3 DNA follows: TGTGCCTGGAGTGTCCGGTTCCCGAATGAGCAGTTCTTC.

The CDR3 region has the DNA TGTGCCAGCAGTTACGGCACTAGCGGGGCAGAGACCCAGTACTTC. Protein sequence: CASSYGTSGAETQYF. V is TRBV6-5 and J is TRBJ2-5; TRBD2 matches at 10 bases. The germline CDR1 and CDR2 sequences are MNHEY and SVGAGI. J was trimmed by 4 bases and V by 2 bases; bases with no gene match: 4. The CDR3 has 15 residues.

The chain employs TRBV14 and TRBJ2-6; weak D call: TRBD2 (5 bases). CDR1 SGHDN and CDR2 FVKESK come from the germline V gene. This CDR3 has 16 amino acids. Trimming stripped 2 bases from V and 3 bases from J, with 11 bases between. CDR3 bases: TGTGCCAGCAGCCAATATCGGGGAAGTGGGGCCAACGTCCTGACTTTC. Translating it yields CASSQYRGSGANVLTF.

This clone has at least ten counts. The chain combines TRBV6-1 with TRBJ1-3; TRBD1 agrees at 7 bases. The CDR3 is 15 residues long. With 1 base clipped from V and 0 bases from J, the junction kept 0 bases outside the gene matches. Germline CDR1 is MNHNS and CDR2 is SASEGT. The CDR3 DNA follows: TGTGCCAGCAGTGAAGGGACAGGCTCTGGAAACACCATATATTTT. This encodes CASSEGTGSGNTIYF.